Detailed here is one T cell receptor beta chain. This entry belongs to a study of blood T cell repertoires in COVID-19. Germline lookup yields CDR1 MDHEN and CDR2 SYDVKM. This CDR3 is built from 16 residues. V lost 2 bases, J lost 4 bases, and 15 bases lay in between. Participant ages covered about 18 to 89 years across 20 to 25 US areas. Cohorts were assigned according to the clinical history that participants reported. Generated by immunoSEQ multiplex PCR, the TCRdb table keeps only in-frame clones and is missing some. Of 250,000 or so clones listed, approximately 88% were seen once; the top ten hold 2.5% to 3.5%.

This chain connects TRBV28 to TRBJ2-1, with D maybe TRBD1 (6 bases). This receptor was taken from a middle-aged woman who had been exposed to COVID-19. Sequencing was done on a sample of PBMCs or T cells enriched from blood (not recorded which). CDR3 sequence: CASSLAGQGTYNEQFF. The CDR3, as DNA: TGTGCCAGCAGTTTAGCCGGTCAGGGGACGTACAATGAGCAGTTCTTC.